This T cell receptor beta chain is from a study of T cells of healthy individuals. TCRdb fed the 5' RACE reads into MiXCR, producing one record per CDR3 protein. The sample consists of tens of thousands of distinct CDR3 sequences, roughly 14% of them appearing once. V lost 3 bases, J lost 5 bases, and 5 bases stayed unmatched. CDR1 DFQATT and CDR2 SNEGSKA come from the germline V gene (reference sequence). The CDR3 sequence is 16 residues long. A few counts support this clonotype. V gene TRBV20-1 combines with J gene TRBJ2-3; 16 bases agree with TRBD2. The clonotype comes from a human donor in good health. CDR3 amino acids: CSARGLAGGPRDTQYF. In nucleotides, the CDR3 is TGCAGTGCTAGGGGACTAGCGGGAGGGCCGAGAGATACGCAGTATTTT.